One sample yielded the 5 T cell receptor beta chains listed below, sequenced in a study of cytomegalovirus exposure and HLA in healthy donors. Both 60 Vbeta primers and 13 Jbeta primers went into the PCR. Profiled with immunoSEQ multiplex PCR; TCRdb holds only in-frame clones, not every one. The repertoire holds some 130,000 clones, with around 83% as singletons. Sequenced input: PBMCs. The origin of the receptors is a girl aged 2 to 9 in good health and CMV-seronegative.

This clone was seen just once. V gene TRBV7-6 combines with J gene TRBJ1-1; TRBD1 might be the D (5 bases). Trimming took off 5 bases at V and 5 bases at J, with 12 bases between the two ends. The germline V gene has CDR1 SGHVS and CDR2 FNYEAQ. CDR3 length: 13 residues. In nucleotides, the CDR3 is TGTGCCAGCAGCGATAACCAGGGAACTGAAGCTTTCTTT. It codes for CASSDNQGTEAFF.

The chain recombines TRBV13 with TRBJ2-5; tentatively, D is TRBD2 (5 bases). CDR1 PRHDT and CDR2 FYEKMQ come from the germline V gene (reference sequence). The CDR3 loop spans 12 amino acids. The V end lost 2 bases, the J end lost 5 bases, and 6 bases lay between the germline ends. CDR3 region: CASSLRGETQYF. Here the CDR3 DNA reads TGTGCCAGCAGCTTACGAGGGGAGACCCAGTACTTC.

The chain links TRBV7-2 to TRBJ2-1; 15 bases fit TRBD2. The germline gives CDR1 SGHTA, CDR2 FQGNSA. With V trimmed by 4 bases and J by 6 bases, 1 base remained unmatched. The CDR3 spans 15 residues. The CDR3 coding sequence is TGTGCCAGCAGCTGGGGACTAGCGGGAGGCAATGAGCAGTTCTTC. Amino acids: CASSWGLAGGNEQFF.

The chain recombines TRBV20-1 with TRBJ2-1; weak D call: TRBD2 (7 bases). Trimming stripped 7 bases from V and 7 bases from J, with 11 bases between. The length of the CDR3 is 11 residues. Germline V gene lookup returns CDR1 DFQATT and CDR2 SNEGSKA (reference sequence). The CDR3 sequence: CSVRGGNEQFF. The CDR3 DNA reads TGCAGTGTGAGGGGGGGGAATGAGCAGTTCTTC.

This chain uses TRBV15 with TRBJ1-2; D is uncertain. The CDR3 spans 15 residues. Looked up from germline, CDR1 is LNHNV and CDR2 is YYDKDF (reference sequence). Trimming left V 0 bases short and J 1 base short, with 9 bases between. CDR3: CATSRDQAVNYGYTF. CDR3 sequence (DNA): TGTGCCACCAGCAGAGATCAGGCAGTTAACTATGGCTACACCTTC.